This T cell receptor (beta chain) comes out of a study of blood T cell repertoires in COVID-19. About the study: COVID-19 samples from acute and convalescent phases originated in the United States, Italy and Spain. In each case, the material was cDNA or gDNA derived from T cells, B-cell-depleted T cells, or PBMCs.

Data came from immunoSEQ multiplex PCR; TCRdb stores just in-frame clones and leaves some out. The repertoire holds under 150,000 clones, with 75% to 90% as singletons. The ends were cut back, 4 bases at V and 0 bases at J, with 10 bases in the middle. CDR1 and CDR2 (germline): MGHRA, YSYEKL. The CDR3 totals 15 residues. What was sequenced was peripheral blood. V and J are TRBV4-1 and TRBJ1-3; D uncertain. The sequence derives from a woman between 50 and 59 years old with acute or convalescent COVID-19. The DNA for the CDR3 is TGCGCCAGCAGCCCGGTTATTACCTCTGGAAACACCATATATTTT. Translation: CASSPVITSGNTIYF.